A selection of T cell receptor beta chains follows, all from one sample in a study of breast tumors, draining lymph nodes, adjacent tissues. TCRdb called the multiplex PCR reads again in MiXCR, with one record for every CDR3 protein. The sample consists of fewer than 25,000 distinct CDR3 sequences, approximately 70% of them appearing once. Sequencing input: tumor-adjacent breast tissue. The receptors stem from a female donor with breast cancer. Some clones in this sample may be carry-over from other donors' samples. The CDR3 runs from the conserved cysteine through the conserved F or W. Fields, in order: J gene, D gene, clone size, V gene, CDR3 DNA, CDR3 protein. The D gene is left open where the match is weak. The listing skips clone size in some rows; elsewhere it reads once, few, many or a size class.

J: TRBJ2-7; D: NA; size: NA; V: TRBV10-3; DNA: TGTGCCATCAGGCTCGACGGGTCCTACGAGCAGTACTTC; CDR3: CAIRLDGSYEQYF
J: TRBJ2-1; D: TRBD2; size: NA; V: TRBV20-1; DNA: TGCAGTGCTACCGGGACTAGCGGGAGCGCTGAGCAGTTCTTC; CDR3: CSATGTSGSAEQFF
J: TRBJ2-3; D: TRBD2; size: once; V: TRBV7-3; DNA: TGTGCCAGCAGCCACGGACTAGCGGGAGTAGATACGCAGTATTTT; CDR3: CASSHGLAGVDTQYF
J: TRBJ2-3; D: NA; size: NA; V: TRBV7-9; DNA: TGTGCCAGCAGCTTAGCGGGAGAGGCAGATACGCAGTATTTT; CDR3: CASSLAGEADTQYF
J: TRBJ2-1; D: TRBD2; size: NA; V: TRBV7-2; DNA: TGTGCCAGCAGCGGACTAGCTCCTGACTACTCCTACAATGAGCAGTTCTTC; CDR3: CASSGLAPDYSYNEQFF
J: TRBJ2-7; D: TRBD2; size: NA; V: TRBV27; DNA: TGTGCCAGCAGTTTCGCGGGAGCCTACGAGCAGTACTTC; CDR3: CASSFAGAYEQYF
J: TRBJ2-1; D: TRBD2; size: NA; V: TRBV7-2; DNA: TGTGCCAGCAGCTTGACCGGGACTAGCTTTCATGAGCAGTTCTTC; CDR3: CASSLTGTSFHEQFF
J: TRBJ2-7; D: TRBD1; size: NA; V: TRBV20-1; DNA: TGCAGTGCTTCAGGGGGCGACATAGGGCAGTACTTC; CDR3: CSASGGDIGQYF
J: TRBJ2-2; D: NA; size: NA; V: TRBV19; DNA: TGTGCCAGTAGTAAGACAGGGAACACCGGGGAGCTGTTTTTT; CDR3: CASSKTGNTGELFF
J: TRBJ1-4; D: NA; size: NA; V: TRBV10-3; DNA: TGTGCCATCAGTGAATCATCGGGCGATGAAAAACTGTTTTTT; CDR3: CAISESSGDEKLFF
J: TRBJ2-3; D: TRBD2; size: NA; V: TRBV5-4; DNA: TGTGCCAGCAGCTTGGGGCGGGAGGGCCTCGGAGATACGCAGTATTTT; CDR3: CASSLGREGLGDTQYF
J: TRBJ1-5; D: NA; size: NA; V: TRBV30; DNA: TGTGCCTGGACCCCCGGATTAGCTAAGACAGATACGCAGCATTTT; CDR3: CAWTPGLAKTDTQHF
J: TRBJ1-2; D: NA; size: NA; V: TRBV10-1; DNA: TGCGCCAGCAGCAGGGAGAATGGCTACACCTTC; CDR3: CASSRENGYTF
J: TRBJ2-3; D: TRBD2; size: NA; V: TRBV20-1; DNA: TGCAGTGCTAGAGAATCAGCGGGAGTTGAAGATACGCAGTATTTT; CDR3: CSARESAGVEDTQYF
J: TRBJ2-3; D: TRBD2; size: NA; V: TRBV20-1; DNA: TGCAGTGCGCGGACTAGCGGGAGCCCCTGGGATACGCAGTATTTT; CDR3: CSARTSGSPWDTQYF
J: TRBJ1-6; D: NA; size: NA; V: TRBV20-1; DNA: TGCAGTGCCCACCCGCGGCAGATACATTCACCCCTCCACTTT; CDR3: CSAHPRQIHSPLHF
J: TRBJ2-7; D: TRBD1; size: once; V: TRBV20-1; DNA: TGCAGTGCTAGAGGGGGACAGGGCTCCTACGAGCAGTACTTC; CDR3: CSARGGQGSYEQYF
J: TRBJ2-1; D: TRBD2; size: NA; V: TRBV13; DNA: TGTGCCAGCAGCTCCGAATGGACTAGCGGGAGACAAACTCACAATCTCAATGAGCAGTTCTTC; CDR3: CASSSEWTSGRQTHNLNEQFF
J: TRBJ2-7; D: NA; size: NA; V: TRBV15; DNA: TGTGCCACCAGCAGGTGGGGCGAGGGAAGCCACGAGCAGTACTTC; CDR3: CATSRWGEGSHEQYF
J: TRBJ2-7; D: TRBD2; size: few; V: TRBV20-1; DNA: TGCAGTGCTCCAAAACTAGCGGGAGACGTGCAGTACTTC; CDR3: CSAPKLAGDVQYF
J: TRBJ2-1; D: TRBD2; size: NA; V: TRBV20-1; DNA: TGCAGTGCTACTAAGCCGGGGACTAGGGGGATCCTTGAGCAGTTCTTC; CDR3: CSATKPGTRGILEQFF
J: TRBJ2-1; D: TRBD2; size: NA; V: TRBV24-1; DNA: TGTGCCACCAGTGATTTCGGGGGGGAGGGGTACAATGAGCAGTTCTTC; CDR3: CATSDFGGEGYNEQFF
J: TRBJ1-1; D: NA; size: few; V: TRBV5-1; DNA: TGCGCCAGCAGCCCCCCCGCCGGGAACACTGAAGCTTTCTTT; CDR3: CASSPPAGNTEAFF
J: TRBJ2-7; D: NA; size: NA; V: TRBV12-3/TRBV12-4; DNA: TGTGCCAGCAGTTTATCCCACGAGCAGTACTTC; CDR3: CASSLSHEQYF
J: TRBJ2-3; D: NA; size: NA; V: TRBV20-1; DNA: TGCAGTGCTTCCCGGACCTCTACTAGCACAGATACGCAGTATTTT; CDR3: CSASRTSTSTDTQYF
J: TRBJ2-7; D: NA; size: NA; V: TRBV7-7; DNA: TGTGCCAGCAGCTCAAGTCCCGGGGGCACGTACGAGCAGTACTTC; CDR3: CASSSSPGGTYEQYF
J: TRBJ2-6; D: NA; size: many; V: TRBV6-4; DNA: TGTGCCAGCAGCCAAGACAGATTGTCTGGGGCCAACGTCCTGACTTTC; CDR3: CASSQDRLSGANVLTF
J: TRBJ2-3; D: TRBD1; size: NA; V: TRBV29-1; DNA: TGCAGCGTTAGACAGGGGACCAGCACAGATACGCAGTATTTT; CDR3: CSVRQGTSTDTQYF
J: TRBJ2-7; D: TRBD1; size: few; V: TRBV19; DNA: TGTGCCAGTAGTAAGGGACAGGTCAGCTACGAGCAGTACTTC; CDR3: CASSKGQVSYEQYF